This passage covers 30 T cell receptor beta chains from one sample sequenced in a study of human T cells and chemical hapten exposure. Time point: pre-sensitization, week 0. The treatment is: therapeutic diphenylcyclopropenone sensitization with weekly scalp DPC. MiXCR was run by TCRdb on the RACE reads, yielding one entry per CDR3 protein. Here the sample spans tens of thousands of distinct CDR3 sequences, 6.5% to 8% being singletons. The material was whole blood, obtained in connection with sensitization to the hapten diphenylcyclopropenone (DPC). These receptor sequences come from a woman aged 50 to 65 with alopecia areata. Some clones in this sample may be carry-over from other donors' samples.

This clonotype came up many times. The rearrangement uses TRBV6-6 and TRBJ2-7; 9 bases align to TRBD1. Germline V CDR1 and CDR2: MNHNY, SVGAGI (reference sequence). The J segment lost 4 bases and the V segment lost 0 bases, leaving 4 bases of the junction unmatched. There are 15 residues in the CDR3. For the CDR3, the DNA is TGTGCCAGCAGTTACTCGACGGACAGGGGATACGAGCAGTACTTC. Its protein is CASSYSTDRGYEQYF.

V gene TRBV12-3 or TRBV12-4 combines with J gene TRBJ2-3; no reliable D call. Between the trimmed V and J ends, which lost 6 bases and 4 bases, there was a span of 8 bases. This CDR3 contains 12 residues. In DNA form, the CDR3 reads TGTGCCAGCAGCCTCTTATCAGATACGCAGTATTTT. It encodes CASSLLSDTQYF.

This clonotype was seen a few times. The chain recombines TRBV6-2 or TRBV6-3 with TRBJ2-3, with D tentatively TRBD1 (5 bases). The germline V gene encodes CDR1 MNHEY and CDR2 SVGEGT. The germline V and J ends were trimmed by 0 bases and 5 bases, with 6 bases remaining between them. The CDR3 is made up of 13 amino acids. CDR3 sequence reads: CASSYSDRDTQYF. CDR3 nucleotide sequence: TGTGCCAGCAGTTACTCAGACAGAGATACGCAGTATTTT.

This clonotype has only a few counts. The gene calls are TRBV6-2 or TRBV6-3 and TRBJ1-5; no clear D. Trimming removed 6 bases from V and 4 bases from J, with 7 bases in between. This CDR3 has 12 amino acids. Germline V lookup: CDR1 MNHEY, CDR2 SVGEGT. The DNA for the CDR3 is TGTGCCAGCAGCGAAAAAAATCAGCCCCAGCATTTT. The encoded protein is CASSEKNQPQHF.

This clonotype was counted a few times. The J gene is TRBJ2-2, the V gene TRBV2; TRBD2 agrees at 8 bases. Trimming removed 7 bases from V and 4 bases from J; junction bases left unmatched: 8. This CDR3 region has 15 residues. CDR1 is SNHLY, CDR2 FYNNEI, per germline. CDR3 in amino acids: CASTPTSAVTGELFF. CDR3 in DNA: TGTGCCAGCACTCCGACTAGCGCAGTCACCGGGGAGCTGTTTTTT. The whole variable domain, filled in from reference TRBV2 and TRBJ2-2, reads EPEVTQTPSHQVTQMGQEVILRCVPISNHLYFYWYRQILGQKVEFLVSFYNNEISEKSEIFDDQFSVERPDGSNFTLKIRSTKLEDSAMYFCASTPTSAVTGELFFGEGSRLTVL.

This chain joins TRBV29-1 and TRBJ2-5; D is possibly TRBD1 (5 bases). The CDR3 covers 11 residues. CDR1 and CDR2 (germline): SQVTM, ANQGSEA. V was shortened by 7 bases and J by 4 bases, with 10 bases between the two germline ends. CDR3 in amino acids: CSAGARETQYF. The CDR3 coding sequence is TGCAGCGCTGGGGCTCGAGAGACCCAGTACTTC. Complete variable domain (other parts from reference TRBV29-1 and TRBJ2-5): SAVISQKPSRDICQRGTSLTIQCQVDSQVTMMFWYRQQPGQSLTLIATANQGSEATYESGFVIDKFPISRPNLTFSTLTVSNMSPEDSSIYLCSAGARETQYFGPGTRLLVL.

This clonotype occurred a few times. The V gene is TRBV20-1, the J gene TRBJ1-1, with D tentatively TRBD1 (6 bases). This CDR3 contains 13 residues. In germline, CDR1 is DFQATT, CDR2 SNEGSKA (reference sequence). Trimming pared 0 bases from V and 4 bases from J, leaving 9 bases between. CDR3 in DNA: TGCAGTGCTAGAGACCCCAGGGGCACTGAAGCTTTCTTT. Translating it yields CSARDPRGTEAFF.

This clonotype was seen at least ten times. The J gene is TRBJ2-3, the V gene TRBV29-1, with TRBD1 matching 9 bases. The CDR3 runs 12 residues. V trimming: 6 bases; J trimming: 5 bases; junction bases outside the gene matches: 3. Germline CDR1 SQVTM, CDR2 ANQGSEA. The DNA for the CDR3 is TGCAGCGTGACGGACAGGGGAGATACGCAGTATTTT. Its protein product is CSVTDRGDTQYF.

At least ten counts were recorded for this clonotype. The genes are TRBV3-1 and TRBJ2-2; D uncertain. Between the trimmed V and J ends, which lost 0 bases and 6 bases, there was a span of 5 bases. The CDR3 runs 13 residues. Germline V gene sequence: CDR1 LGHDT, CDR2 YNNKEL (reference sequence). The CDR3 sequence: CASSQDSSGELFF. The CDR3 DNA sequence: TGTGCCAGCAGCCAAGACAGCTCCGGGGAGCTGTTTTTT.

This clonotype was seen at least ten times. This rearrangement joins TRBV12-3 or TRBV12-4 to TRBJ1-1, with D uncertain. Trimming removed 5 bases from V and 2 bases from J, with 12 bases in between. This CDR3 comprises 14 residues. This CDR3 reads CASSPRSFNTEAFF. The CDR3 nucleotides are TGTGCCAGCAGTCCCAGGAGTTTTAACACTGAAGCTTTCTTT.

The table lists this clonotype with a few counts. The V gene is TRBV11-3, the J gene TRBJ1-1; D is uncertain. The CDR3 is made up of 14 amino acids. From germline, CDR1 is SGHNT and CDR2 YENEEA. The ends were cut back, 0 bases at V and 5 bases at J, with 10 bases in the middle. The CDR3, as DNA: TGTGCCAGCAGCTTAGACGGGGTGGGGACTGAAGCTTTCTTT. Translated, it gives CASSLDGVGTEAFF. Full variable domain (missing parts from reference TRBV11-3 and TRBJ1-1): EAGVVQSPRYKIIEKKQPVAFWCNPISGHNTLYWYLQNLGQGPELLIRYENEEAVDDSQLPKDRFSAERLKGVDSTLKIQPAELGDSAVYLCASSLDGVGTEAFFGQGTRLTVV.

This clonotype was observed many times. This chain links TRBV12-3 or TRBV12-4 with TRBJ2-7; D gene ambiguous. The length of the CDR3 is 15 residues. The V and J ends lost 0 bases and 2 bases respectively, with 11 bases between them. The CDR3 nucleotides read TGTGCCAGCAGTTTAGCGTTGGCAGGAGCCTACGAGCAGTACTTC. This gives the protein CASSLALAGAYEQYF.

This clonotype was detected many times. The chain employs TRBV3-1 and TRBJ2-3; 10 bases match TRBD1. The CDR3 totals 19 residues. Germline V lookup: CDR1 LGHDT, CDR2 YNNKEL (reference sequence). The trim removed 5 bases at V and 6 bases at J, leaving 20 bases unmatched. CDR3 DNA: TGTGCCAGCAGCTCCCGACCGGGACAGGGGAGCGGGAGACCCGATACGCAGTATTTT. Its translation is CASSSRPGQGSGRPDTQYF.

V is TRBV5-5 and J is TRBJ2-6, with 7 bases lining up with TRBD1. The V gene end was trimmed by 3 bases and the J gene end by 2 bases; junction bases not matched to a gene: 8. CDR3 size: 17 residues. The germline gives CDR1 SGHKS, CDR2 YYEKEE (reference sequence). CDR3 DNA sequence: TGTGCCAGCAGCTACAGACAGGGAACGGCTGGGGCCAACGTCCTGACTTTC. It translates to CASSYRQGTAGANVLTF.

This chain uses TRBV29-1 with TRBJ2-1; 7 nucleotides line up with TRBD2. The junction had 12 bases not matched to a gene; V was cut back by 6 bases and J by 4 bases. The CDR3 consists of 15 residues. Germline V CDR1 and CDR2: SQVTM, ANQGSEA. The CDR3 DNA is TGCAGCGTGGGCGGGCTAGCGGAGATATACAATGAGCAGTTCTTC. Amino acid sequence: CSVGGLAEIYNEQFF.

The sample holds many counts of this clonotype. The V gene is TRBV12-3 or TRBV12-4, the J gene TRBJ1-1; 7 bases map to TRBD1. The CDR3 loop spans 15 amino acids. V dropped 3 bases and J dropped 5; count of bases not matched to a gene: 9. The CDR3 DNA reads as TGTGCCAGCAGTTTCTCGTACAGGGGAGGGACTGAAGCTTTCTTT. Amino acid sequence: CASSFSYRGGTEAFF.

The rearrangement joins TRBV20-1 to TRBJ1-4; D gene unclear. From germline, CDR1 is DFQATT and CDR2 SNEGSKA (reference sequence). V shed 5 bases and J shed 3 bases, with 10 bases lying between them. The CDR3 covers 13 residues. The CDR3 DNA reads TGCAGTGCTTATCCGGGGTCTAATGAAAAACTGTTTTTT. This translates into CSAYPGSNEKLFF.

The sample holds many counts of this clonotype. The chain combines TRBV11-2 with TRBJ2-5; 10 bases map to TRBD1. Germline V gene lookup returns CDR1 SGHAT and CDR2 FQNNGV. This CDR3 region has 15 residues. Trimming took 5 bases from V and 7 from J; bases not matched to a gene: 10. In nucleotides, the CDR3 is TGTGCCAGCAGCCAGGGGGACAGGGGACCGAGGACCCAGTACTTC. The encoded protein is CASSQGDRGPRTQYF.

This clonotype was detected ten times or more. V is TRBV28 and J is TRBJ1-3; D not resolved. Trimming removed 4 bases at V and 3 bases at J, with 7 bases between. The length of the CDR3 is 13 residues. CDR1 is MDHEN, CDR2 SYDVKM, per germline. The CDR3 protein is CASSSPGGNTIYF. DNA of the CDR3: TGTGCCAGCAGTTCACCCGGTGGAAACACCATATATTTT.

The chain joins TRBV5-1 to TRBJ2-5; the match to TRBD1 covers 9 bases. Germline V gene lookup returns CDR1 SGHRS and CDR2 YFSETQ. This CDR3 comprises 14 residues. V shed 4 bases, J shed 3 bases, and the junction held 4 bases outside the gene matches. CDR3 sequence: CASSVRQGEETQYF. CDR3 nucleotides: TGCGCCAGCAGCGTAAGACAGGGGGAAGAGACCCAGTACTTC.

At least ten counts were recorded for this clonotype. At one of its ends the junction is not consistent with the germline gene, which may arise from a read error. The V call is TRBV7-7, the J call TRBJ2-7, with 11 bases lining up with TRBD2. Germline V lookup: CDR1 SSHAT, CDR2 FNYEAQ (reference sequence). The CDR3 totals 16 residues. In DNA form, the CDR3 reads TGTGCTAGCAGCGAAAGTTTAGCGGGAGGGCCAGGCGAGCAGTACTTC. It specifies CASSESLAGGPGEQYF.

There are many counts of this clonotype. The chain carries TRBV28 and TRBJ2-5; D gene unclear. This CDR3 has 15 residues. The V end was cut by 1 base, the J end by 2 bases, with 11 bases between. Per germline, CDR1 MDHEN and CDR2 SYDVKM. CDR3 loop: CASSLLRRFQETQYF. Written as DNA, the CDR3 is TGTGCCAGCAGTTTATTACGCAGGTTTCAAGAGACCCAGTACTTC.

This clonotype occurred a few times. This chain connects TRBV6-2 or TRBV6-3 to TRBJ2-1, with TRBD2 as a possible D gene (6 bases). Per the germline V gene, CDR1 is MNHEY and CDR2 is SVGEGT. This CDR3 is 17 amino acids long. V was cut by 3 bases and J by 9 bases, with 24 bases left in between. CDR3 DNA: TGTGCCAGCAGTTATCGAACTAGCTCCGAACGGCGGCGTGAGCAGTTCTTC. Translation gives CASSYRTSSERRREQFF.

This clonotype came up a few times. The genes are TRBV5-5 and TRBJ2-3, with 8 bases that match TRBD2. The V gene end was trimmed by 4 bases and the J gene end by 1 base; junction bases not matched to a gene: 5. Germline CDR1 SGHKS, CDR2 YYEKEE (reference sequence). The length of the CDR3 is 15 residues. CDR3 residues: CASSPVAGRTDTQYF. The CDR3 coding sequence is TGTGCCAGCAGCCCAGTAGCGGGACGCACAGATACGCAGTATTTT.

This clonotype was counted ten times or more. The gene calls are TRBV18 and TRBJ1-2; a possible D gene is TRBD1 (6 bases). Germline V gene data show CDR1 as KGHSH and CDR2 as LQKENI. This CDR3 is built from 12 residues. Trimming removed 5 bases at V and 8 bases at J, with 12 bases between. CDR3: CASSRQAEGYTF. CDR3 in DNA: TGTGCCAGCTCAAGACAGGCGGAAGGCTACACCTTC.

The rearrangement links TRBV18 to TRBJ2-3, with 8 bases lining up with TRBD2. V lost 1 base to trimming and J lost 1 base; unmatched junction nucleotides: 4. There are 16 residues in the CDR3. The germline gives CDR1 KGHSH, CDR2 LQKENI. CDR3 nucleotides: TGTGCCAGCTCACCACTTAGCGGGATGGGCACAGATACGCAGTATTTT. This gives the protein CASSPLSGMGTDTQYF. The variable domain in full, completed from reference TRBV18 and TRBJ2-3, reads NAGVMQNPRHLVRRRGQEARLRCSPMKGHSHVYWYRQLPEEGLKFMVYLQKENIIDESGMPKERFSAEFPKEGPSILRIQQVVRGDSAAYFCASSPLSGMGTDTQYFGPGTRLTVL.

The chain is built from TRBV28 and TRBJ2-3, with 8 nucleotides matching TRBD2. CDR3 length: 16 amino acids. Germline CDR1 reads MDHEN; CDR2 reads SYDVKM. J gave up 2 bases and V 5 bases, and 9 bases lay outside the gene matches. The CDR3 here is CASSTPTSGHTDTQYF. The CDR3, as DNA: TGTGCCAGCAGTACTCCTACTAGCGGACACACAGATACGCAGTATTTT.

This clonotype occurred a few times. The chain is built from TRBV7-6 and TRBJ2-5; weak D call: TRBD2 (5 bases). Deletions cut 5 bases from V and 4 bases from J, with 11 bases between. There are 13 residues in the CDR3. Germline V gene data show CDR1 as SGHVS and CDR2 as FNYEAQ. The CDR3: CASSRREGETQYF. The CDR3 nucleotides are TGTGCCAGCAGCCGCCGGGAAGGAGAGACCCAGTACTTC. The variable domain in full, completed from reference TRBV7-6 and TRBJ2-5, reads GAGVSQSPRYKVTKRGQDVALRCDPISGHVSLYWYRQALGQGPEFLTYFNYEAQQDKSGLPNDRFSAERPEGSISTLTIQRTEQRDSAMYRCASSRREGETQYFGPGTRLLVL.

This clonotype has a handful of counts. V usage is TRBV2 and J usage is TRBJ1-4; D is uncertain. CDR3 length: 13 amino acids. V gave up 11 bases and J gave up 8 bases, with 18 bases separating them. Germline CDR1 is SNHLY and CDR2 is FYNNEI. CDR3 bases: TGTGCCTGCATGGGAGGGCTGGGCGAAAAACTGTTTTTT. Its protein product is CACMGGLGEKLFF.

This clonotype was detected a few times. CDR3 amino acids: CASSLSQDRYTF. CDR3 bases: TGTGCCAGCAGCCTATCGCAGGACCGCTACACCTTC. The V and J genes are TRBV9 and TRBJ1-2; D is unclear. CDR1 is SGDLS and CDR2 is YYNGEE in the germline V gene. The CDR3 has 12 amino acids. V gave up 4 bases and J gave up 9 bases, with 13 bases separating them.